The 10 T cell receptor beta chains given below trace back to one sample, sequenced in a study of vaccination and CD4 T cells after COVID-19. Treatment defined: roughly 10-day PBMC culture with coronavirus spike peptide pools or control peptides (ViraFEST assay). No antigen is known for these receptors. With the Oncomine TCR Beta short-read assay, DNA from cultured CD4+ T cells was sequenced. Via MiXCR, TCRdb re-called the PCR reads, giving one row per CDR3 protein. The sample carries approximately 15,000 distinct CDR3 sequences, less than 65% recorded once. The specimen comprised CD4+ T cells from blood, cultured in vitro, sampled before SARS-CoV-2 vaccination. The receptors were gathered from a human donor who had recovered from COVID-19.

This clonotype has more than one count but fewer than ten. The J gene is TRBJ1-6, the V gene TRBV6-4; unclear D gene. The CDR3 covers 13 residues. V was cut by 0 bases and J by 7 bases, with 4 bases left in between. Germline CDR1 and CDR2: MRHNA and SNTAGT. The CDR3 DNA reads as TGTGCCAGCAGTGACTCGAGGAATTCACCCCTCCACTTT. It encodes CASSDSRNSPLHF.

J is TRBJ2-2 and V is TRBV7-9; D is perhaps TRBD1 (5 bases). Per germline, CDR1 SEHNR and CDR2 FQNEAQ (reference sequence). V was trimmed by 3 bases and J by 8 bases, leaving 10 bases between them. The length of the CDR3 is 13 residues. The CDR3 DNA is TGTGCCAGCAGCTTGGTTGGGGCAGGGGAGCTGTTTTTT. Protein sequence: CASSLVGAGELFF.

This clonotype showed up just a few times. The chain has TRBV6-1 and TRBJ1-1; no clear D gene. The germline V gene encodes CDR1 MNHNS and CDR2 SASEGT. The CDR3 is 13 residues long. The V gene lost 6 bases and the J gene lost 0 bases, with 8 bases spanning the gap. The DNA for the CDR3 is TGTGCCAGCAGACTCGGGCTGAACACTGAAGCTTTCTTT. Translation gives CASRLGLNTEAFF.

V is TRBV7-9 and J is TRBJ2-3; D is unclear. The CDR3 runs to 16 residues. The germline gives CDR1 SEHNR, CDR2 FQNEAQ (reference sequence). V gave up 7 bases and J gave up 1 base, with 18 bases separating them. CDR3 DNA sequence: TGTGCCAGCACTCAGGTCCGCGCTTCCCGCACAGATACGCAGTATTTT. This encodes CASTQVRASRTDTQYF.

This clonotype was observed a few times. V is TRBV6-1 and J is TRBJ2-3; D may be TRBD1 (6 bases). The CDR3 extends over 17 amino acids. V lost 8 bases and J 4 bases, leaving 25 bases between the germline ends. Germline assignment: CDR1 MNHNS and CDR2 SASEGT. The CDR3 sequence is CASSGGQGLSSPDTQYF. The DNA for the CDR3 is TGTGCCAGCTCAGGCGGGCAGGGGCTTTCGTCTCCAGATACGCAGTATTTT.

This chain links TRBV6-2 or TRBV6-3 with TRBJ1-1; unclear D gene. With 0 bases removed from V and 0 bases from J, the gap between germline ends came to 17 bases. CDR3 length equals 18 residues. From germline, CDR1 is MNHEY and CDR2 SVGEGT. CDR3 loop: CASSYSMVMGVLNTEAFF. CDR3 nucleotides: TGTGCCAGCAGTTACTCGATGGTGATGGGCGTACTGAACACTGAAGCTTTCTTT.

The chain couples TRBV7-2 to TRBJ2-3, with 10 bases matching TRBD1. Per the germline V gene, CDR1 is SGHTA and CDR2 is FQGNSA. CDR3 size: 19 residues. The ends lost 4 bases at V and 1 base at J; junction bases unmatched: 14. The CDR3 sequence is CASSSPSFGQGGGTDTQYF. The CDR3, as DNA: TGTGCCAGCAGCTCGCCCTCATTCGGACAGGGGGGAGGCACAGATACGCAGTATTTT.

The rearrangement links TRBV20-1 to TRBJ1-2; 8 bases line up with TRBD1. CDR3 length: 13 amino acids. The V and J ends lost 3 bases and 3 bases, in that order; junction bases with no gene match: 3. Germline V gives CDR1 DFQATT, CDR2 SNEGSKA (reference sequence). The CDR3 is CSARLQGDYGYTF. The CDR3 DNA is TGCAGTGCTAGGTTACAGGGGGACTATGGCTACACCTTC.

This chain joins TRBV11-3 and TRBJ2-3, with D possibly TRBD2 on 5 matching bases. The CDR3 sequence is 16 residues long. V lost 1 base and J lost 0, with 11 bases in between. Germline CDR1 SGHNT, CDR2 YENEEA. CDR3 residues: CASSLGIAPSTDTQYF. The CDR3 region has the DNA TGTGCCAGCAGCTTAGGTATAGCGCCGAGCACAGATACGCAGTATTTT.

This clonotype turned up a few times. This chain links TRBV5-1 with TRBJ1-1; 7 bases match TRBD1. Losses at the gene ends were 2 bases for V and 1 base for J; bases not matched to a gene: 8. This CDR3 is 16 amino acids long. CDR1 and CDR2 (germline): SGHRS, YFSETQ. CDR3 amino acids: CASSFFGQAGNTEAFF. The CDR3 DNA is TGCGCCAGCAGCTTCTTTGGACAGGCGGGGAACACTGAAGCTTTCTTT. Filled out from reference TRBV5-1 and TRBJ1-1, the complete variable domain reads KAGVTQTPRYLIKTRGQQVTLSCSPISGHRSVSWYQQTPGQGLQFLFEYFSETQRNKGNFPGRFSGRQFSNSRSEMNVSTLELGDSALYLCASSFFGQAGNTEAFFGQGTRLTVV.